These T cell receptor beta chains were read from a single sample in a study of T cell responses to AZD1222 COVID-19 vaccine. Only in-frame clones appear in the TCRdb table, and some are missing; sequencing was by immunoSEQ multiplex PCR. The data show around 63,000 clones, with approximately 83% seen just once and roughly 19% held by the top ten. The sample here was peripheral blood, taken on day 0 of AZD1222 vaccination. The receptor set was obtained from an adult in good health. CDR3s include the opening cysteine and the closing phenylalanine or tryptophan. A D gene is named only where the DNA matches it firmly. Expanded clones get a size class; other rows say once, few or many, or leave the size out.

j_call: TRBJ1-5; v_call: TRBV11-2; clone_size: -; d_call: -; cdr3_aa: CASSLLTGYSNQPQHF; cdr3_nt: TGTGCCAGCAGCTTACTCACCGGTTATAGCAATCAGCCCCAGCATTTT
j_call: TRBJ2-2; v_call: TRBV5-1; clone_size: -; d_call: TRBD2; cdr3_aa: CASSGGLAGTPGTGELFF; cdr3_nt: TGCGCCAGCAGCGGGGGACTAGCGGGGACTCCGGGCACCGGGGAGCTGTTTTTT
j_call: TRBJ1-4; v_call: TRBV5-1; clone_size: -; d_call: -; cdr3_aa: CASSLGNEKLFF; cdr3_nt: TGCGCCAGCAGCTTAGGGAATGAAAAACTGTTTTTT
j_call: TRBJ1-3; v_call: TRBV19; clone_size: -; d_call: -; cdr3_aa: CASSWRGFSGNTIYF; cdr3_nt: TGTGCCAGTAGTTGGAGGGGGTTCTCTGGAAACACCATATATTTT
j_call: TRBJ2-5; v_call: TRBV5-4; clone_size: -; d_call: -; cdr3_aa: CASSKAATRGQETQYF; cdr3_nt: TGTGCCAGCAGCAAGGCTGCCACCCGTGGCCAAGAGACCCAGTACTTC
j_call: TRBJ1-1; v_call: TRBV27; clone_size: -; d_call: TRBD1; cdr3_aa: CASTPGQMNTEAFF; cdr3_nt: TGTGCCAGCACCCCGGGACAGATGAACACTGAAGCTTTCTTT
j_call: TRBJ2-5; v_call: TRBV19; clone_size: few; d_call: TRBD2; cdr3_aa: CASSTRTSGTETQYF; cdr3_nt: TGTGCCAGTAGTACTAGGACTAGCGGGACGGAGACCCAGTACTTC
j_call: TRBJ2-7; v_call: TRBV11-2; clone_size: -; d_call: -; cdr3_aa: CASSPRGYEQYF; cdr3_nt: TGTGCCAGCAGCCCCCGTGGCTACGAGCAGTACTTC
j_call: TRBJ2-3; v_call: TRBV5-1; clone_size: -; d_call: -; cdr3_aa: CASSLFGGRLPDTQYF; cdr3_nt: TGCGCCAGCAGCTTGTTCGGGGGCCGACTACCAGATACGCAGTATTTT
j_call: TRBJ1-5; v_call: TRBV5-5; clone_size: -; d_call: -; cdr3_aa: CASSLEGPQPQHF; cdr3_nt: TGTGCCAGCAGCTTGGAGGGACCCCAGCCCCAGCATTTT
j_call: TRBJ1-3; v_call: TRBV20-1; clone_size: -; d_call: TRBD1; cdr3_aa: CSASPGTGASSGNTIYF; cdr3_nt: TGCAGTGCCAGTCCCGGGACAGGGGCCTCCTCTGGAAACACCATATATTTT
j_call: TRBJ2-3; v_call: TRBV7-9; clone_size: -; d_call: TRBD2; cdr3_aa: CASSSGPSGGGYTDTQYF; cdr3_nt: TGTGCCAGCAGCTCCGGCCCTAGCGGGGGGGGCTACACAGATACGCAGTATTTT
j_call: TRBJ1-1; v_call: TRBV5-4; clone_size: -; d_call: -; cdr3_aa: CASSLGSGNGEAFF; cdr3_nt: TGTGCCAGCAGCTTGGGTTCAGGAAACGGTGAAGCTTTCTTT
j_call: TRBJ2-7; v_call: TRBV28; clone_size: -; d_call: -; cdr3_aa: CASSLRRFRDPYEQYF; cdr3_nt: TGTGCCAGCAGTTTACGTAGATTCCGGGACCCCTACGAGCAGTACTTC
j_call: TRBJ1-2; v_call: TRBV19; clone_size: -; d_call: -; cdr3_aa: CASSRSGTDYGYTF; cdr3_nt: TGTGCCAGTAGTAGAAGCGGGACGGATTATGGCTACACCTTC
j_call: TRBJ1-4; v_call: TRBV29-1; clone_size: -; d_call: -; cdr3_aa: CSVGGRNNEKLFF; cdr3_nt: TGCAGCGTTGGAGGGCGGAATAATGAAAAACTGTTTTTT
j_call: TRBJ2-5; v_call: TRBV3-1/TRBV3-2; clone_size: once; d_call: -; cdr3_aa: CASSPIPGETQYF; cdr3_nt: TGTGCCAGCAGCCCTATCCCGGGGGAGACCCAGTACTTC
j_call: TRBJ2-7; v_call: TRBV7-3; clone_size: -; d_call: -; cdr3_aa: CASSLFGTDSYEQYF; cdr3_nt: TGTGCCAGCAGCTTATTCGGGACTGATTCCTACGAGCAGTACTTC
j_call: TRBJ1-5; v_call: TRBV19; clone_size: few; d_call: -; cdr3_aa: CASSLSRSMGNQPQHF; cdr3_nt: TGTGCCAGTAGCCTCAGTCGGTCGATGGGCAATCAGCCCCAGCATTTT
j_call: TRBJ2-2; v_call: TRBV5-1; clone_size: once; d_call: -; cdr3_aa: CASSWTGELFF; cdr3_nt: TGCGCCAGCAGCTGGACCGGGGAGCTGTTTTTT
j_call: TRBJ1-3; v_call: TRBV6-5; clone_size: -; d_call: -; cdr3_aa: CASSSMIKAGNTIYF; cdr3_nt: TGTGCCAGCAGCTCTATGATTAAAGCCGGAAACACCATATATTTT
j_call: TRBJ2-1; v_call: TRBV11-1; clone_size: -; d_call: -; cdr3_aa: CASRLRRSSYNEQFF; cdr3_nt: TGTGCCAGCAGATTAAGACGGAGCTCCTACAATGAGCAGTTCTTC
j_call: TRBJ1-2; v_call: TRBV7-6; clone_size: -; d_call: -; cdr3_aa: CASSPYRAGLAFNYGYTF; cdr3_nt: TGTGCCAGCAGCCCCTACAGGGCCGGTTTAGCGTTTAACTATGGCTACACCTTC
j_call: TRBJ1-1; v_call: TRBV5-5; clone_size: -; d_call: TRBD1; cdr3_aa: CASSLFGTGVDTEAFF; cdr3_nt: TGTGCCAGCAGCTTGTTTGGGACAGGGGTTGACACTGAAGCTTTCTTT
j_call: TRBJ2-3; v_call: TRBV5-8; clone_size: -; d_call: -; cdr3_aa: CASRTGPPLGDTQYF; cdr3_nt: TGTGCCAGCAGGACGGGCCCCCCCTTAGGAGATACGCAGTATTTT